This record covers a single T cell receptor (beta chain). These data come from a study of blood T cell repertoires in COVID-19. CDR3 size: 18 residues. V was trimmed by 1 base and J by 5 bases, leaving 23 bases between them. Germline CDR1 is SEHNR and CDR2 is FQNEAQ (reference sequence). Methods used by the authors: By means of reference gene primer amplification, nucleated cell counts were estimated. TCRdb's copy holds only in-frame clones and misses some; the assay was immunoSEQ multiplex PCR. The V and J calls and clone size are taken from that table; D and trimming were inferred from the DNA. The sample has around 280,000 clones; roughly 86% are singletons.

The clonotype comes from a woman aged 25 to 45 who had recovered from COVID-19. The rearrangement links TRBV7-9 to TRBJ1-2; a weak D match, TRBD1 (5 bases). Source material: peripheral blood. CDR3 region: CASSLEPGEQEMTYGYTF. The CDR3 coding sequence is TGTGCCAGCAGCTTAGAGCCGGGGGAACAGGAGATGACATATGGCTACACCTTC.